This T cell receptor (beta chain) was observed in a study of T cell responses to AZD1222 COVID-19 vaccine. Using immunoSEQ multiplex PCR, the repertoire was profiled, and TCRdb retains in-frame clones only, with some absent. The sample holds fewer than 110,000 clones, roughly 87% seen once. The input for sequencing was peripheral blood, taken 28 days after the second AZD1222 dose. The source is an adult who received the AZD1222 COVID-19 vaccine.

The CDR3 here is CASSQVLAGEDTEAFF. The CDR3 coding sequence is TGCGCCAGCAGCCAAGTCCTGGCAGGGGAGGACACTGAAGCTTTCTTT. This rearrangement joins TRBV4-3 to TRBJ1-1, with D perhaps matching TRBD1 (6 bases). The CDR3 contains 16 residues. The germline V gene has CDR1 LGHNA and CDR2 YSLEER. Trimming took off 1 base at V and 3 bases at J, with 15 bases between the two ends.